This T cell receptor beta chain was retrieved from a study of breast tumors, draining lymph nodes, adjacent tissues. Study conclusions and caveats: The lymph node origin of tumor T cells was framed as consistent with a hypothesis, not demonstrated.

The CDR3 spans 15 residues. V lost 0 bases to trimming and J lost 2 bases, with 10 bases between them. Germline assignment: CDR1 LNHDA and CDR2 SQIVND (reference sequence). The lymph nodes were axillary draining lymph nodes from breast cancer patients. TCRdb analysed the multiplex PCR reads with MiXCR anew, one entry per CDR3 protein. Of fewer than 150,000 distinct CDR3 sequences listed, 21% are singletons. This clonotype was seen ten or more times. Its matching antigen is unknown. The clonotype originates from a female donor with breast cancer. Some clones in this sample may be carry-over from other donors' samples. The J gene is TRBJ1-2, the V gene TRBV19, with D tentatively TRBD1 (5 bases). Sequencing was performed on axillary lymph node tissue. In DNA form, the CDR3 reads TGTGCCAGTAGTATAGACGGGACTGTGAACTATGGCTACACCTTC. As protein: CASSIDGTVNYGYTF.